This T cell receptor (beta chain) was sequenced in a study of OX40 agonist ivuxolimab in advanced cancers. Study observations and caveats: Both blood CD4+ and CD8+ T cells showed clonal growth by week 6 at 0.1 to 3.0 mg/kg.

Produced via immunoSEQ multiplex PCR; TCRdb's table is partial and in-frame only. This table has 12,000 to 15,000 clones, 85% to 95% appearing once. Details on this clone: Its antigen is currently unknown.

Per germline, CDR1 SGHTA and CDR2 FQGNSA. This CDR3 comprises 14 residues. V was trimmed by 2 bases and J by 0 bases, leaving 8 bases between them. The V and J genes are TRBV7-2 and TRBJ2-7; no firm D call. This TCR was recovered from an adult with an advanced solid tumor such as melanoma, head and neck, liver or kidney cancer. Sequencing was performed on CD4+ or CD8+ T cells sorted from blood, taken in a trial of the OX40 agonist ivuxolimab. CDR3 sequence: CASSLLGYSYEQYF. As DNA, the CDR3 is TGTGCCAGCAGCTTATTAGGCTACTCCTACGAGCAGTACTTC.